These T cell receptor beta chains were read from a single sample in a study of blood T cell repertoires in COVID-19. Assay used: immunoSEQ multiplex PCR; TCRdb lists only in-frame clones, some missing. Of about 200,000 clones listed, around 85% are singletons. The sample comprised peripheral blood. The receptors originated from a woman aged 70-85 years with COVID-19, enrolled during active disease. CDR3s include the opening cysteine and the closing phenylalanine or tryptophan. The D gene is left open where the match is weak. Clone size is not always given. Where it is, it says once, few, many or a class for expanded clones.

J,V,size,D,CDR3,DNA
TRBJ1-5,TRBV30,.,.,CAWSLGAPGNQPQHF,TGTGCCTGGTCTTTGGGGGCTCCGGGCAATCAGCCCCAGCATTTT
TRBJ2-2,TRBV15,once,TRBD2,CATSRAASGGGELFF,TGTGCCACCAGCAGAGCGGCTAGCGGGGGCGGGGAGCTGTTTTTT
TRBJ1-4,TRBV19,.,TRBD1,CATGTGVKLFF,TGTGCCACCGGGACAGGGGTAAAACTGTTTTTT
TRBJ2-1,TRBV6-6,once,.,CASSYDPVVYNEQFF,TGTGCCAGCAGTTACGATCCAGTTGTGTACAATGAGCAGTTCTTC
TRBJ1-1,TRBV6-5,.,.,CASSYSGGSDKAFF,TGTGCCAGCAGTTACTCGGGTGGGTCGGACAAGGCTTTCTTT
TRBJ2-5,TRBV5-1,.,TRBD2,CASSQRGGAQETQYF,TGCGCCAGCAGCCAACGGGGGGGCGCCCAAGAGACCCAGTACTTC
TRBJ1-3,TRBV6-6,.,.,CASSYGGGQAGNTIYF,TGTGCCAGCAGTTATGGGGGGGGGCAAGCTGGAAACACCATATATTTT
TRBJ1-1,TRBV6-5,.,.,CAIPSGQLATEAFF,TGTGCCATCCCGTCAGGTCAGCTGGCCACTGAAGCTTTCTTT
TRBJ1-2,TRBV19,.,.,CASRGTTNYGYTF,TGTGCCAGTAGGGGGACTACTAACTATGGCTACACCTTC
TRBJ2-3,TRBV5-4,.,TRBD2,CASSLRRGIGGGTDTQYF,TGTGCCAGCAGCCTACGGAGGGGAATCGGGGGGGGCACAGATACGCAGTATTTT
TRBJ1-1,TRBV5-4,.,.,CASSLDREAFF,TGTGCCAGCAGCTTGGACAGGGAAGCTTTCTTT
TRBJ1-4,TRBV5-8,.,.,CASSLRPGTNEKLFF,TGTGCCAGCAGCTTAAGACCGGGAACTAATGAAAAACTGTTTTTT
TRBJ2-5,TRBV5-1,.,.,CASSSLSAITMETQYF,TGCGCCAGCAGCTCACTCTCTGCTATTACTATGGAGACCCAGTACTTC
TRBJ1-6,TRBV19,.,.,CASSMDRSYNSPLHF,TGTGCCAGTAGTATGGACAGATCCTATAATTCACCCCTCCACTTT
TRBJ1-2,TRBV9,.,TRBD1,CASSPSSTAGTGGPKGYTF,TGTGCCAGCAGCCCCAGTAGTACCGCGGGGACAGGGGGACCGAAGGGCTACACCTTC
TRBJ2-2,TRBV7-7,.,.,CASSLGAGTGELFF,TGTGCTAGCAGCTTAGGGGCGGGGACCGGGGAGCTGTTTTTT
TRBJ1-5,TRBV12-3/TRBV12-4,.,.,CASSFGRNQPQHF,TGTGCCAGCAGTTTTGGCAGAAATCAGCCCCAGCATTTT
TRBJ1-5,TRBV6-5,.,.,CASSPKGLGNQPQHF,TGTGCCAGCAGTCCCAAGGGGCTGGGCAATCAGCCCCAGCATTTT
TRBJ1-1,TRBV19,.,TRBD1,CASSIVTGVAAEAFF,TGTGCCAGTAGTATCGTGACAGGGGTGGCGGCTGAAGCTTTCTTT
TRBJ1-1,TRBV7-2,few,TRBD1,CASSLTQGALANTEAFF,TGTGCCAGCAGCTTAACACAGGGGGCACTGGCGAACACTGAAGCTTTCTTT
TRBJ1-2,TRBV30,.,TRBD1,CACRTGTGYTF,TGTGCCTGCCGGACAGGGACTGGCTACACCTTC
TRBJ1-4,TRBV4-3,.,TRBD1,CASSQESGQGVEKLFF,TGCGCCAGCAGCCAAGAGTCGGGACAGGGGGTAGAAAAACTGTTTTTT
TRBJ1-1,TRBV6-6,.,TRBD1,CASIKSGGTEAFF,TGTGCCAGCATCAAATCAGGGGGCACTGAAGCTTTCTTT
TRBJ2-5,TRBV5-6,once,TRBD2,CASSLLTSGRSQYF,TGTGCCAGCAGCTTGTTGACTAGCGGGCGATCCCAGTACTTC
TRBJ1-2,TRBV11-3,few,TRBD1,CASSLGTGETLGGYTF,TGTGCCAGCAGCTTGGGGACAGGGGAAACCTTGGGGGGCTACACCTTC
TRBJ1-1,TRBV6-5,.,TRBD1,CASSSSRQGRTEAFF,TGTGCCAGCAGTTCCTCTAGACAGGGTCGCACTGAAGCTTTCTTT
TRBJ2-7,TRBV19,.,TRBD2,CASSIAASGGPITYEQYF,TGTGCCAGTAGTATAGCTGCTAGCGGGGGTCCCATTACATACGAGCAGTACTTC
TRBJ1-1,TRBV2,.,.,CASSDEQNTEAFF,TGTGCCAGCAGTGATGAGCAGAACACTGAAGCTTTCTTT
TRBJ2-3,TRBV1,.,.,CTSRRQGGSTDTQYF,TGCACCAGCAGACGACAGGGTGGAAGCACAGATACGCAGTATTTT
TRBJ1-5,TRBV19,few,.,CASSIRVSDQPQHF,TGTGCCAGTAGTATTCGGGTTTCAGACCAGCCCCAGCATTTT
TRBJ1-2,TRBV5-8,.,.,CASSKTGGTVGYGYTF,TGTGCCAGCAGCAAAACCGGGGGAACAGTGGGCTATGGCTACACCTTC
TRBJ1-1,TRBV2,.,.,CASGGGWITEAFF,TGTGCCAGCGGCGGGGGGTGGATTACTGAAGCTTTCTTT
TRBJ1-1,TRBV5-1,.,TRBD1,CASSVGQGLNTEAFF,TGCGCCAGCAGCGTGGGACAGGGTTTGAACACTGAAGCTTTCTTT
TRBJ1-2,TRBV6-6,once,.,CASRRAGYGYTF,TGTGCCAGCCGGAGGGCCGGCTATGGCTACACCTTC
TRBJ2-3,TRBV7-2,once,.,CASSLGRSTDTQYF,TGTGCCAGCAGCTTGGGGAGGAGCACAGATACGCAGTATTTT
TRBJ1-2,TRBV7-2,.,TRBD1,CASSPDREYGYTF,TGTGCCAGCAGCCCTGACAGGGAGTATGGCTACACCTTC
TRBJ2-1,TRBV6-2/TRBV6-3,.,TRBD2,CASSSFGLDVGNEQFF,TGTGCCAGCAGTTCCTTCGGACTAGACGTGGGAAATGAGCAGTTCTTC
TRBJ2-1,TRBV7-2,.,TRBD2,CASSSGTSGPYNEQFF,TGTGCCAGCAGCTCGGGGACTAGCGGACCCTACAATGAGCAGTTCTTC
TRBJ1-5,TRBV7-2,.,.,CASSLTTGNNQPQHF,TGTGCCAGCAGCTTAACAACAGGGAATAATCAGCCCCAGCATTTT
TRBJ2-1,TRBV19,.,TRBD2,CASSPRTRSHEFREQFF,TGTGCCAGTAGTCCCCGGACTAGGTCCCACGAGTTTAGGGAGCAGTTCTTC
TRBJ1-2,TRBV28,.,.,CASSLTGYYGYTF,TGTGCCAGCAGTTTAACAGGGTACTATGGCTACACCTTC